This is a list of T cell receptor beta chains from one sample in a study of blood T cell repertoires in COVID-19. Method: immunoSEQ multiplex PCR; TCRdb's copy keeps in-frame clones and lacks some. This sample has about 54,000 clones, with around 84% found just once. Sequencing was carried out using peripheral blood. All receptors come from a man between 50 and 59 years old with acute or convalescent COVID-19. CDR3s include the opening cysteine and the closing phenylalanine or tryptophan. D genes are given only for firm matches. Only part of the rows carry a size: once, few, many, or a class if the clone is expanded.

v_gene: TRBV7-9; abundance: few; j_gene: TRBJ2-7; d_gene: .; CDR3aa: CASSPHQGPHYEQYF; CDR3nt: TGTGCCAGCAGCCCGCATCAGGGGCCGCACTACGAGCAGTACTTC
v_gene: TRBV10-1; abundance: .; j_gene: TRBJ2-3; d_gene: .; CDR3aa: CASSVGGTQYF; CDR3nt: TGCGCCAGCAGTGTCGGAGGTACGCAGTATTTT
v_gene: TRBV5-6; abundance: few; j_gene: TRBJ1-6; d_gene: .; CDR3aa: CASSLGSGGRSPLHF; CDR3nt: TGTGCCAGCAGCTTGGGTTCCGGGGGTAGGTCACCCCTCCACTTT
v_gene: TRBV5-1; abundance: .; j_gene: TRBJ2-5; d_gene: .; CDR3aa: CASSLPKADLRETQYF; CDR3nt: TGCGCCAGCAGCTTACCGAAAGCGGACCTTCGGGAGACCCAGTACTTC
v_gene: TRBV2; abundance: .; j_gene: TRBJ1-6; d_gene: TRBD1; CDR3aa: CASSGDRGSHSPLHF; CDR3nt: TGTGCCAGCAGTGGGGACAGGGGGTCCCATTCACCCCTCCACTTT
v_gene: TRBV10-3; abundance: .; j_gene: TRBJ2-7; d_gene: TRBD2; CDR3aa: CAISESKASGGDEQYF; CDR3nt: TGTGCCATCAGTGAGTCGAAGGCTAGCGGGGGTGACGAGCAGTACTTC
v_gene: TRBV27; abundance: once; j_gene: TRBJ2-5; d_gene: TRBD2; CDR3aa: CASSSLTSGGIQETQYF; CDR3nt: TGTGCCAGCAGTTCCCTGACTAGCGGGGGGATCCAAGAGACCCAGTACTTC
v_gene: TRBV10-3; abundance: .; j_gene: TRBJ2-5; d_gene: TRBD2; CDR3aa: CAISAGTSGGVAETQYF; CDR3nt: TGTGCCATCAGCGCCGGGACTAGCGGGGGGGTGGCGGAGACCCAGTACTTC
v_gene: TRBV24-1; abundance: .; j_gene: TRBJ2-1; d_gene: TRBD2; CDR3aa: CATSDPKREGGDEQFF; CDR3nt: TGTGCCACCAGTGATCCCAAGCGGGAGGGCGGGGATGAGCAGTTCTTC
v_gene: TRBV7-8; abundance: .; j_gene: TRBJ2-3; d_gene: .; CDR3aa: CASSSFGQITDTQYF; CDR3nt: TGTGCCAGCAGCTCATTCGGACAGATCACAGATACGCAGTATTTT
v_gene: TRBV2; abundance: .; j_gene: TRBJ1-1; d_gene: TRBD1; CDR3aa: CASSFTGGVEAFF; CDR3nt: TGTGCCAGCAGTTTTACAGGGGGCGTTGAAGCTTTCTTT
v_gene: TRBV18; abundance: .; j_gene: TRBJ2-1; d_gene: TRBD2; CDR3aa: CASSPGLAGVNEQFF; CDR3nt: TGTGCCAGCTCACCCGGACTAGCGGGAGTCAATGAGCAGTTCTTC
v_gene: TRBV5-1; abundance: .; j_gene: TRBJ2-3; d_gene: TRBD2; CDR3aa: CASSFSGGYHTDTQYF; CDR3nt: TGCGCCAGCAGCTTCTCGGGAGGGTATCACACAGATACGCAGTATTTT
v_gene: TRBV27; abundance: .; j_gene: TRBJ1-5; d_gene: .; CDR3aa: CASSLQGSNQPQHF; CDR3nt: TGTGCCAGCAGTCTACAGGGTAGCAATCAGCCCCAGCATTTT
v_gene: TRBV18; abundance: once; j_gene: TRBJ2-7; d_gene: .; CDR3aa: CASSSPRVPNEQYF; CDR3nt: TGTGCCAGCTCAAGTCCCAGGGTTCCAAACGAGCAGTACTTC
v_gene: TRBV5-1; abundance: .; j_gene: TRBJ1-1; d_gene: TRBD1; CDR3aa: CASSLTGDPPEAFF; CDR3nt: TGCGCCAGCAGCCTTACAGGGGACCCCCCTGAAGCTTTCTTT
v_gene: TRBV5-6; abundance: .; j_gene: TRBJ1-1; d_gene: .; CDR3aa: CASSKLKTGYTEAFF; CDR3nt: TGTGCCAGCAGCAAATTAAAAACAGGGTACACTGAAGCTTTCTTT
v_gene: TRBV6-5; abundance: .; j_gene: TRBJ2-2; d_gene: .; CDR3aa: CASSWTANTGELFF; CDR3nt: TGTGCCAGCAGTTGGACAGCGAACACCGGGGAGCTGTTTTTT
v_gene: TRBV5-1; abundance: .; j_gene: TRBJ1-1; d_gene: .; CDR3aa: CASSLGDTEAFF; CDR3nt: TGCGCCAGCAGCTTAGGGGACACTGAAGCTTTCTTT
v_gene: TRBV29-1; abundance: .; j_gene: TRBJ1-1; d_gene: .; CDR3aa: CSVVGAWNTEAFF; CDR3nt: TGCAGCGTTGTAGGGGCATGGAACACTGAAGCTTTCTTT
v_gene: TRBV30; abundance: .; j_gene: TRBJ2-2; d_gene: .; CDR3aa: CAWRGRGSSTGELFF; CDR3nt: TGTGCCTGGAGGGGAAGGGGGTCGAGTACCGGGGAGCTGTTTTTT
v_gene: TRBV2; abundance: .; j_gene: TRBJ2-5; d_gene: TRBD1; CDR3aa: CASRGTGEETQYF; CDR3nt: TGTGCCAGCAGGGGGACAGGGGAAGAGACCCAGTACTTC
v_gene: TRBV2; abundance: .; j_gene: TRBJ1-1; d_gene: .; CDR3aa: CASPPKAGPIIGAFF; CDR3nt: TGTGCCAGCCCACCAAAGGCAGGGCCCATCATTGGAGCTTTCTTT
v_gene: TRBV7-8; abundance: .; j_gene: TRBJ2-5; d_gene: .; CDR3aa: CASSVMRVGPETQYF; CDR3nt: TGTGCCAGCAGCGTGATGAGGGTTGGTCCCGAGACCCAGTACTTC
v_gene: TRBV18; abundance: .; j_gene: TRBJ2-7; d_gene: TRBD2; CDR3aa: CASSQEREAAYEQYF; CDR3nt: TGTGCCAGCTCACAAGAGCGGGAGGCAGCCTACGAGCAGTACTTC
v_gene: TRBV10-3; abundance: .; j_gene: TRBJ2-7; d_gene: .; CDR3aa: CAIRGGATDPYEQYF; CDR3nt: TGTGCCATCAGGGGGGGAGCGACCGATCCCTACGAGCAGTACTTC
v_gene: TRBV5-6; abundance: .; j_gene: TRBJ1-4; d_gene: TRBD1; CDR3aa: CASSSDRGATNEKLFF; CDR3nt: TGTGCCAGCAGCTCGGACAGGGGAGCAACTAATGAAAAACTGTTTTTT
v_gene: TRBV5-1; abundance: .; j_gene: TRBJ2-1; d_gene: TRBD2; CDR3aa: CASSSVGLALNEQFF; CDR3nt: TGCGCCAGCAGCTCGGTAGGACTAGCGCTAAATGAGCAGTTCTTC
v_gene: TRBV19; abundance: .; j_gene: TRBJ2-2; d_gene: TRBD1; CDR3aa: CASSITGGTGELFF; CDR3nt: TGTGCCAGTAGTATAACAGGGGGCACCGGGGAGCTGTTTTTT
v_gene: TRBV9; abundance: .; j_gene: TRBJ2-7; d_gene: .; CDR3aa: CASSNRDSRRYEQYF; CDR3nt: TGTGCCAGCAGTAACCGGGACTCGAGACGCTACGAGCAGTACTTC
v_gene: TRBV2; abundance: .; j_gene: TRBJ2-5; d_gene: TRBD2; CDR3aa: CASSERGASGGSKTQYF; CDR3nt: TGTGCCAGCAGTGAAAGGGGGGCTAGCGGGGGTTCAAAGACCCAGTACTTC
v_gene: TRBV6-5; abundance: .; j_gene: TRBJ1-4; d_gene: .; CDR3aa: CALRGGEKLFF; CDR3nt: TGTGCTCTCCGAGGCGGCGAAAAACTGTTTTTT
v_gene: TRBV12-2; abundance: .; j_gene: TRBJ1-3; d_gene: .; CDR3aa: CASRKGEGRVTGNTIYF; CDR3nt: TGTGCAAGTCGCAAGGGGGAGGGCAGGGTGACTGGAAACACCATATATTTT